These 17 T cell receptor beta chains were sequenced from one sample in a study of radiotherapy plus CTLA-4 blockade in lung cancer. The protocol was immunoSEQ multiplex PCR, while the TCRdb copy is restricted to in-frame clones and leaves out a portion. The table includes more than 75,000 clones, approximately 74% detected once. The sample in question was peripheral blood, obtained from a patient treated with radiotherapy plus ipilimumab. The receptors were sampled from a human donor with non-small cell lung cancer who had a partial response to radiotherapy plus ipilimumab. Some clones in this sample may be carry-over from other donors' samples.

The chain combines TRBV7-2 with TRBJ1-3, with 10 positions matching TRBD1. The CDR3 runs 15 residues. From germline, CDR1 is SGHTA and CDR2 FQGNSA. The V and J ends lost 1 base and 4 bases, in that order; junction bases with no gene match: 1. The CDR3 spells CASSLGQGAGNTIYF. CDR3 nucleotides: TGTGCCAGCAGCTTAGGACAGGGGGCGGGAAACACCATATATTTT.

The genes are TRBV5-1 and TRBJ1-2; perhaps TRBD1 as D (6 bases). The germline V gene has CDR1 SGHRS and CDR2 YFSETQ. V gave up 2 bases and J gave up 5 bases, with 13 bases separating them. This CDR3 is 14 amino acids long. The CDR3 loop is CASSLPGQSYGYTF. In DNA, the CDR3 is TGCGCCAGCAGCTTACCCGGACAGTCTTATGGCTACACCTTC.

The table lists this clone with a few counts. V usage is TRBV7-3 and J usage is TRBJ2-1; TRBD2 matches at 8 bases. CDR1 and CDR2 from the germline V gene are SGHTA and FQGTGA. V was clipped by 5 bases and J by 14 bases; unmatched bases: 8. The CDR3 spans 12 residues. The CDR3 sequence: CASSPLGLGKFF. CDR3 nucleotide sequence: TGTGCCAGCAGCCCTTTGGGACTAGGAAAGTTCTTC.

The chain uses TRBV18 and TRBJ1-1, with D possibly matching TRBD1 (6 bases). Germline assignment: CDR1 KGHSH and CDR2 LQKENI. The CDR3 consists of 14 residues. V was trimmed by 3 bases and J by 8 bases, leaving 16 bases between them. The CDR3, as DNA: TGTGCCAGCTCACCTCGTCCAGGGGACGGGGAAGCTTTCTTT. Residues: CASSPRPGDGEAFF.

This clone was seen more than once but under ten times. J is TRBJ2-3 and V is TRBV2, with D perhaps TRBD2 (7 bases). Trimming cost V 7 bases and J 3 bases, with 11 bases left between them. This CDR3 contains 13 residues. Per the germline V gene, CDR1 is SNHLY and CDR2 is FYNNEI. The CDR3 loop is CASNRGGTDTQYF. As DNA, the CDR3 is TGTGCCAGCAATAGGGGGGGAACAGATACGCAGTATTTT.

This clone was observed a few times. V is TRBV6-5 and J is TRBJ1-2, with 10 bases fitting TRBD1. The trim removed 2 bases at V and 7 bases at J, leaving 4 bases unmatched. The germline V gene has CDR1 MNHEY and CDR2 SVGAGI. There are 14 residues in the CDR3. CDR3 sequence reads: CASSYGQGVFGYTF. Written as DNA, the CDR3 is TGTGCCAGCAGTTACGGACAGGGGGTCTTTGGCTACACCTTC.

The J gene is TRBJ2-1, the V gene TRBV4-1, with TRBD2 as a possible D gene (9 bases). This CDR3 is 20 amino acids long. In germline, CDR1 is MGHRA, CDR2 YSYEKL. Deletions cut 4 bases from V and 5 bases from J, with 30 bases between. In nucleotides, the CDR3 is TGCGCCAGCAGCCCGAGGGACCCGGGACAGGTGGCTAGCGGGAACAATGAGCAGTTCTTC. It translates to CASSPRDPGQVASGNNEQFF.

The chain combines TRBV28 with TRBJ1-6; D ambiguous. Trimming removed 5 bases at V and 7 bases at J, with 15 bases between. The CDR3 contains 15 residues. In germline, CDR1 is MDHEN, CDR2 SYDVKM. The CDR3 protein is CASSPPFGRNSPLHF. CDR3 DNA sequence: TGTGCCAGCAGTCCACCCTTTGGCCGCAATTCACCCCTCCACTTT.

This clone was recorded only once. This rearrangement joins TRBV10-1 to TRBJ2-7; 10 positions match TRBD1. Germline lookup yields CDR1 WNHNN and CDR2 SYGVQD (reference sequence). The CDR3 covers 15 residues. Trimming at V came to 7 bases and at J to 6 bases, leaving 12 bases not matched to a gene. The CDR3 reads CASIRGDRGGSEQYF. The CDR3 DNA reads TGCGCCAGCATCCGCGGGGACAGGGGAGGTTCCGAGCAGTACTTC.

This chain uses TRBV19 with TRBJ1-2, with D hard to call. The V gene's germline CDR1 is LNHDA and CDR2 SQIVND (reference sequence). V was clipped by 6 bases and J by 1 base, with 21 bases between them. The CDR3 covers 17 residues. Written as DNA, the CDR3 is TGTGCCAGTAGGGATCACGGAGGACCTTCTTTTAACTATGGCTACACCTTC. Translating it yields CASRDHGGPSFNYGYTF. The full variable domain, its missing parts supplied by reference TRBV19 and TRBJ1-2, is DGGITQSPKYLFRKEGQNVTLSCEQNLNHDAMYWYRQDPGQGLRLIYYSQIVNDFQKGDIAEGYSVSREKKESFPLTVTSAQKNPTAFYLCASRDHGGPSFNYGYTFGSGTRLTVV.

The rearrangement links TRBV7-2 to TRBJ1-2, with 9 positions matching TRBD1. V lost 5 bases and J lost 2; bases outside the gene matches: 6. There are 15 residues in the CDR3. Germline V gene lookup returns CDR1 SGHTA and CDR2 FQGNSA. The DNA of the CDR3 is TGTGCCAGCAGCGAACAGGGGGCCATAAACTATGGCTACACCTTC. Translated, it gives CASSEQGAINYGYTF.

The chain links TRBV15 to TRBJ2-1, with 8 bases fitting TRBD1. CDR3 length equals 14 residues. Germline values: CDR1 LNHNV, CDR2 YYDKDF (reference sequence). J was trimmed by 9 bases and V by 1 base; bases with no gene match: 5. CDR3 protein: CATSRVAGGSEQFF. The CDR3 DNA sequence: TGTGCCACCAGCAGAGTGGCAGGGGGCAGTGAGCAGTTCTTC.

This chain uses TRBV7-8 with TRBJ2-1, with 9 bases that match TRBD1. Germline V gene data show CDR1 as SGHVS and CDR2 as FQNEAQ. Trimming cost V 0 bases and J 3 bases; bases outside gene matches: 3. The CDR3 length is 16 residues. This CDR3 reads CASSLADRGGYNEQFF. The CDR3 nucleotides read TGTGCCAGCAGCTTAGCGGACAGGGGAGGCTACAATGAGCAGTTCTTC. Looking up the rest from reference TRBV7-8 and TRBJ2-1 gives the full variable domain: GAGVSQSPRYKVAKRGQDVALRCDPISGHVSLFWYQQALGQGPEFLTYFQNEAQLDKSGLPSDRFFAERPEGSVSTLKIQRTQQEDSAVYLCASSLADRGGYNEQFFGPGTRLTVL.

There are a few counts of this clone. V and J are TRBV19 and TRBJ1-5; no definite D call. This CDR3 is built from 16 residues. V lost 3 bases and J 5 bases, leaving 17 bases between the germline ends. Germline CDR1 and CDR2: LNHDA and SQIVND (reference sequence). The CDR3 region is CASSMFASGLDQPQHF. CDR3 in DNA: TGTGCCAGTAGTATGTTCGCCTCCGGTCTTGATCAGCCCCAGCATTTT.

V usage is TRBV28 and J usage is TRBJ2-5, with D tentatively TRBD1 (5 bases). V lost 7 bases, J lost 4 bases, and 10 bases lay in between. The CDR3 length is 12 residues. The germline gives CDR1 MDHEN, CDR2 SYDVKM. The CDR3 reads CASNLQAETQYF. The CDR3 DNA is TGTGCCAGCAACCTACAGGCAGAGACCCAGTACTTC.

In its sample, this clone was seen a few times. The chain carries TRBV29-1 and TRBJ2-3, with TRBD1 as a possible D gene (5 bases). CDR1 is SQVTM, CDR2 ANQGSEA, per germline. This CDR3 spans 11 amino acids. V was trimmed by 6 bases and J by 4 bases, leaving 8 bases between them. The DNA for the CDR3 is TGCAGCGTGCAGGGTGCAGATACGCAGTATTTT. Amino acids: CSVQGADTQYF.

The chain joins TRBV9 to TRBJ2-1, with 10 bases matching TRBD2. Per germline, CDR1 SGDLS and CDR2 YYNGEE. The CDR3 has 15 amino acids. V shed 7 bases and J 15 bases; nucleotides not matched to a gene: 19. CDR3 sequence reads: CASSEASGSDDSRFF. The CDR3 DNA follows: TGTGCCAGCTCTGAGGCTAGCGGGAGTGATGACTCCCGGTTCTTC.